The source of this T cell receptor (beta chain) is a study of cytomegalovirus exposure and HLA in healthy donors listed by TCRdb under 2017. For the study in its entirety: According to an earlier analysis of 450 to 650 of the donors, some 170 million T cells yielded over 100 million unique TCR beta sequences and around 280 Gb of sequence data. Roughly 300 gigabases of sequencing data and 80 million or so unique TCR sequences were included in an early release covering roughly 600 HLA-typed donors. Of the 300 to 450 genotyped donors, 80% to 90% were placed in the genetic ancestry cluster associated with self-reported Caucasian donors. The study was designed to test whether signatures of past pathogen exposure could be identified by cataloging public T cell receptors. Using immunosequencing, the study profiled T cell repertoires from roughly 650 subjects and related those repertoires to cytomegalovirus serostatus. In addition to the first cohort of around 670 subjects, a separate validation cohort of approximately 130 different subjects was used. To predict cytomegalovirus infection status, the study combined high-throughput TCR immunosequencing, statistical association of individual TCRs with disease status, and machine learning. A later analysis re-examined previously published TCR beta repertoires from more than 600 donors and added high-resolution HLA genotyping to investigate patterns of TCR occurrence. The later analysis used no new phenotypic data to find candidate immune exposures, relying instead on TCR beta sequences and their occurrence across donors. In an earlier analysis of 500 to 650 of the donors, high-throughput TCR beta sequencing was used to judge whether each TCR beta V gene segment behaved as functional or pseudogenic. Donor age, sex, ethnicity and CMV serostatus were compiled alongside the repertoire data. In a later genetic analysis, genome-wide SNP genotypes for about 55% of the roughly 670 donors were used, and that subset was treated as a discovery cohort. All discovery cohort repertoires had been generated on a single sequencing platform. HLA typing covered class I and class II loci at four-digit resolution. The number of donors typed differed by locus, with roughly 620-640 for A, B, C, DRB1 and DQB1, more than 500 for DQA1, approximately 580 for DPA1, and around 450 for DPB1. Because of strong linkage in the cohort, 4 to 6 DR-DQ haplotypes were treated as single units for association and clustering. Across approximately 400 genotyped donors of the cohort, an average of roughly 250,000 unique TCR beta nucleotide sequences per donor were sequenced, and 15% to 20% of those sequences were non-productive.

Concerning this clone: Its specific antigen is unknown. The record has no base qualities; no much larger clone is one base away.

The cohort consisted of fewer than 700 healthy bone marrow donors. Cohort members were all nominally healthy when sampled, although unrecorded immune exposures were likely present. The donor tested CMV seronegative and was one of the 352 seronegative cohort members. Each donor provided a peripheral blood sample, and peripheral blood mononuclear cells were used for TCR beta sequencing. The Qiagen DNeasy Blood Extraction Kit was used to extract genomic DNA from the blood cell samples. Study-wide conclusions, independent of this receptor: In both the original and validation cohorts, the classifier was reported to diagnose cytomegalovirus status with high specificity and sensitivity. A later analysis associated some 17,000 TCR beta sequences with specific HLA alleles at a false discovery rate of 0.05. In a later analysis, HLA-associated TCR beta chains showed more clonal expansion and lower generation probabilities than non-associated chains that were equally common. Because some donors lacked HLA typing at each locus, the association tests relied only on the typed subset. A few of the identified cytomegalovirus-associated TCR beta chains were confirmed in vitro to be specific for cytomegalovirus antigens. When HLA alleles, especially DR and DQ, strongly co-occurred, TCR associations were difficult to assign to individual alleles. A further reported finding was that TCR beta sequences accurately predicted the HLA-A and HLA-B alleles for most subjects in the first cohort. Most TCR sequences were seen in very few donors, while some public TCRs were found in many individuals. According to the authors, the approach could potentially be generalized to other disease states and immunological phenotypes. Only TCR beta chains were sequenced in this cohort, and the absence of alpha or paired-chain data limited detectable features. In an earlier analysis of some 500 of the donors, most TCR beta V segments were observed in productive rearrangements about 90% or about 30% of the time, broadly matching IMGT annotations. Linkage disequilibrium might explain the correlated functional status among segregating V segments, but an unknown experimental factor could not be ruled out. The sequencing pipeline was judged likely to have produced a cluster of highly shared sequence variants as a technical artifact. Immune exposure information for the cohort was limited to CMV serostatus. The presence/absence analyses assumed that sequencing depth was roughly uniform across donors, and that assumption may not be true. Some IMGT-functional V segments, including TRBV6-2 and TRBV6-3, could not be told apart with the 87-base-pair reads, so those segments were excluded. Several of the top co-occurrence clusters appeared to be linked to parvovirus B19, influenza, CMV and Epstein-Barr virus, according to a later analysis. Most CMV-associated TCR beta chains appeared to be HLA-restricted in a later analysis, and the HLA associations seemed to be driven largely by CMV exposure. In a later genetic analysis, fewer N-insertions in productive TCRs were reported among donors in an Asian-associated ancestry cluster than the approximately 630-donor mean. The study listed 150 to 200 TCR beta chains as associated with cytomegalovirus. In a later analysis, the rate of TCR association differed among HLA loci, with DRB1 alleles having the most associated TCRs and HLA-C alleles having the fewest. Some 16 rarely observed V segments, including chromosome 9 orphons, were excluded from the earlier analysis of some 590 of the donors because counts were too low. An association between a missense DCLRE1C variant and V-gene and J-gene trimming of TCR beta chains was found in a later genetic analysis and replicated in an independent cohort.

The CDR3 covers 13 residues, taking in both the cysteine and the phenylalanine. Only the CDR3 part of the read is kept: 39 bases, read in frame from the first base. V loses 1 base, J loses 8 bases, and the germline ends lie 12 bases apart. CDR1 LGHNA and CDR2 YNFKEQ are derived from the germline V gene. Libraries were made using the immunoSEQ multiplex PCR assay. A mixture of 60 forward primers for TCR Vbeta segments and 13 reverse primers for TCR Jbeta segments was used in the multiplex PCR. Amplification of the CDR3 region of rearranged TCR beta genes was performed with a multiplex PCR assay on genomic DNA. The amplified TCR beta libraries were sequenced on the Illumina HiSeq System as 87-base-pair reads. On the study's bioinformatics: In a later analysis, some 80 million unique TCR beta chains were counted across the 500 to 850 repertoires, and some 10 million of these chains were shared by at least two donors. Raw reads were error-corrected and collapsed into unique sequences with a nearest-neighbor algorithm that merged closely related sequences to remove PCR and sequencing errors. To assign V, D and J gene segments, CDR3 sequences were aligned to IMGT reference sequences. Each retained sequence needed at least a six-nucleotide match to both a V gene segment and a J gene segment. Rearrangements were called productive when the CDR3 lacked stop codons and stayed in frame with V and J; all others were non-productive. Following IMGT convention, CDR3 was defined as the stretch from the second conserved V-encoded cysteine to the conserved J-encoded phenylalanine. The earlier analysis of 500 to 750 of the donors excluded any sequence lacking an unambiguous match to a single V gene segment. In an earlier analysis of some 590 of the donors, a V segment was called functional when productive rearrangements were above 56.7%, and segregating when the standard deviation between donors exceeded 5%. A statistical classification framework was built to diagnose cytomegalovirus status from the catalog of TCR beta chain sequences. V and J gene assignment, in a later analysis, came from comparing TCR nucleotide sequences with IMGT/GENE-DB human TR gene sequences. Using the TCRdist pipeline, a later analysis assigned CDR3 sequences along with most-parsimonious VDJ recombination scenarios. In a later analysis, each TCR beta chain was defined by its CDR3 amino acid sequence together with its V-gene family, and reads without a unique V-gene family were excluded. As a way to deal with suspected cross-contamination and a sequencing artifact, a later analysis dropped hundreds of nucleotide sequences that were highly shared and had low generation probability. In a later analysis, a clonal expansion index for each public chain was calculated from normalized within-repertoire ranks of inferred template counts. Generation probabilities in a later analysis came from a VDJ recombination model fitted to out-of-frame rearrangements, and those results were checked against IGoR. In a later analysis, hypergeometric tests were used to score TCR-TCR, TCR-HLA and TCR-CMV co-occurrence, with a repertoire-size bias correction applied to TCR pairs. A later analysis estimated false discovery rates by permuting HLA or CMV assignments 20 times. In a later analysis, co-occurring TCRs were grouped with DBSCAN, and TCRdist sequence similarity was added when clustering was performed within HLA-allele-positive subsets. Repertoires with fewer than 30,000 or more than 120,000 public chains, plus five repertoires with anomalous nucleotide sharing, were excluded from co-occurrence clustering. As stored in TCRdb, this immuneACCESS dataset retains in-frame rearrangements with V and J assigned. A fraction of the clones does not appear; measured against another copy, unresolved V genes explain less than half of the discrepancy, and the remainder lacks a known reason. The V and J calls and clone size are taken from that table; D and trimming were inferred from the DNA. The sample records approximately 160,000 clones, approximately 71% of which are singletons. Over 4.5% of the sample lies in the top ten.

The chain employs TRBV4-2 and TRBJ2-7, and perhaps TRBD1 as D gene, on 5 matching bases. Sequencing was done on a sample of PBMCs. The receptor's source is a male donor in good health and CMV-seronegative. CDR3 protein: CASSQVAGNKQYF. The DNA reads as follows: TGTGCCAGCAGCCAAGTAGCAGGGAACAAGCAGTACTTC.